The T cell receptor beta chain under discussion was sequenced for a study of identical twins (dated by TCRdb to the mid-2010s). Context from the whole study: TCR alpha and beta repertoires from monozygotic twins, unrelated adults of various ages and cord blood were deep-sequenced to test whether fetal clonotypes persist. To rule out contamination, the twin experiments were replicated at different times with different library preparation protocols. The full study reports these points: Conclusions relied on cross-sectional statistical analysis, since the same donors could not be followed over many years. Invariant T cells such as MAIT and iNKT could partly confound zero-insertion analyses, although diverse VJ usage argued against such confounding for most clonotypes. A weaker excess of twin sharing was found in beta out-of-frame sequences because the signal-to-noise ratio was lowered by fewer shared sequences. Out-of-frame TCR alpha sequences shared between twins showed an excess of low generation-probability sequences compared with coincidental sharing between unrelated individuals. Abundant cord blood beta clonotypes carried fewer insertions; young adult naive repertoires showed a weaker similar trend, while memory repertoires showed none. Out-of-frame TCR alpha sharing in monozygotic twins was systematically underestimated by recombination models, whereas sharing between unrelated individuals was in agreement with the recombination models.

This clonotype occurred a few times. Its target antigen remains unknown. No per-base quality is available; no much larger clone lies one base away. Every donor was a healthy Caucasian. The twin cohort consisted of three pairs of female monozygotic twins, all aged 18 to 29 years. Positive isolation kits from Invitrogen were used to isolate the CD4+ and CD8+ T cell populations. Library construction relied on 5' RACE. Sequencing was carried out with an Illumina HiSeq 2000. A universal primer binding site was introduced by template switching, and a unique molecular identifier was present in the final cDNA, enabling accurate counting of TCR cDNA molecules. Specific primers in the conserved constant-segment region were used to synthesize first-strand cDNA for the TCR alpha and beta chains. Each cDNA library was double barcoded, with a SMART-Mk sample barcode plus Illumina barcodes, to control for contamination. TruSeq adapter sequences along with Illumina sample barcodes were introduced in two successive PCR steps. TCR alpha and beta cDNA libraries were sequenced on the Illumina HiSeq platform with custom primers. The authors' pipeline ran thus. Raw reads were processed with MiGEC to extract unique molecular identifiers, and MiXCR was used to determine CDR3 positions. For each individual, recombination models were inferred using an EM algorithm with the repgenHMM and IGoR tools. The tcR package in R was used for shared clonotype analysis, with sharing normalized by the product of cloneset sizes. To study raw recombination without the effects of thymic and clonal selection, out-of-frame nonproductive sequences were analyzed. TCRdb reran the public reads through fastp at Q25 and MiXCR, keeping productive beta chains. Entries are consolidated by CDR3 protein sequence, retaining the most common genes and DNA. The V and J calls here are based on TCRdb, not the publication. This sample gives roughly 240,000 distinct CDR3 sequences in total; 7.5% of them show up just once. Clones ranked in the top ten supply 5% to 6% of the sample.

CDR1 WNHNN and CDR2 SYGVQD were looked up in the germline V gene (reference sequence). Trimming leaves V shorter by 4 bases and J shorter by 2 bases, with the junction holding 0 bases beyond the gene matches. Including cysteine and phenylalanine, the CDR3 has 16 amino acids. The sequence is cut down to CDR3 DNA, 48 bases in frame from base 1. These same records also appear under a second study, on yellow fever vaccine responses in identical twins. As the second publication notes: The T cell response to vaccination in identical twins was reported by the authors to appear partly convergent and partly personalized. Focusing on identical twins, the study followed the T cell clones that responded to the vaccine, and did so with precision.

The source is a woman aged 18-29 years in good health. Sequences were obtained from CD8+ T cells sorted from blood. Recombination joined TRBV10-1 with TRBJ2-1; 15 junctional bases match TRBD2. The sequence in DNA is TGCGCCAGCAGTGGGACTAGCGGGAGGGCCTACAATGAGCAGTTCTTC. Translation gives CASSGTSGRAYNEQFF.